These 14 T cell receptor beta chains share one sample of origin, sequenced in a study of shared clonotypes between healthy human individuals. Profiling relied on immunoSEQ multiplex PCR, and the TCRdb table lists in-frame clones only, not all of them. The table records over a million clones, about 80% of them present only once. Source material: memory CD4+ T cells from PBMCs. Subset denoted: CD45RA-negative fraction. The receptors were sampled from a man younger than 35 in good health. Some clones in this sample may be carry-over from other donors' samples.

In this sample, this clone turned up a few times. V usage is TRBV18 and J usage is TRBJ1-1; perhaps TRBD1 as D (5 bases). The germline V and J ends were trimmed by 6 bases and 0 bases, with 14 bases remaining between them. CDR3 length: 15 residues. CDR1 is KGHSH, CDR2 LQKENI, per germline. CDR3 sequence (DNA): TGTGCCAGCTCGGGGGGACGGACCATGAACACTGAAGCTTTCTTT. Protein product: CASSGGRTMNTEAFF.

The rearrangement joins TRBV28 to TRBJ2-7; 7 bases are a match to TRBD1. The V and J ends lost 1 base and 2 bases, in that order; junction bases with no gene match: 8. The germline V gene encodes CDR1 MDHEN and CDR2 SYDVKM. The CDR3 has 16 residues. Written as DNA, the CDR3 is TGTGCCAGCAGTTTATACACCGGGACAGCCACCTACGAGCAGTACTTC. This sequence encodes CASSLYTGTATYEQYF.

V gene TRBV18 combines with J gene TRBJ2-7; tentative D call: TRBD1 (7 bases). CDR3 length equals 14 residues. Germline V gene data show CDR1 as KGHSH and CDR2 as LQKENI. V lost 3 bases to trimming and J lost 5 bases, with 14 bases between them. The CDR3 bases are TGTGCCAGCTCACCCCGCAGGGGGGTAGACGAGCAGTACTTC. This gives the protein CASSPRRGVDEQYF.

The chain recombines TRBV9 with TRBJ2-1; D not certain. The CDR3 is made up of 13 amino acids. V lost 3 bases and J 5 bases, leaving 9 bases between the germline ends. Germline loops: CDR1 SGDLS, CDR2 YYNGEE. The CDR3 reads CASSALINNEQFF. For the CDR3, the DNA is TGTGCCAGCAGCGCCCTTATCAACAATGAGCAGTTCTTC.

This clone was seen only a few times. V and J are TRBV14 and TRBJ2-2; perhaps TRBD2 as D (6 bases). CDR1 and CDR2 (germline): SGHDN, FVKESK. The V and J ends lost 0 bases and 2 bases respectively, with 19 bases between them. The CDR3 runs to 19 residues. The CDR3 protein is CASSQDRRETLFNTGELFF. The CDR3 DNA reads TGTGCCAGCAGCCAAGATCGGAGGGAGACCCTCTTTAACACCGGGGAGCTGTTTTTT.

V gene TRBV7-9 combines with J gene TRBJ1-5; possible D gene TRBD1, 6 bases. CDR3 length: 12 residues. The V end lost 3 bases, the J end lost 13 bases, and 13 bases lay between the germline ends. Germline CDR1 reads SEHNR; CDR2 reads FQNEAQ (reference sequence). Written as DNA, the CDR3 is TGTGCCAGCAGCTTCGGGACATCGCCTCAGCATTTT. Residues: CASSFGTSPQHF.

This clone was recorded at least ten times. Additional DNA sequences in this sample encode the identical CDR3. The genes are TRBV27 and TRBJ1-5, with 8 nucleotides matching TRBD1. V trimming: 5 bases; J trimming: 1 base; junction bases outside the gene matches: 7. Germline CDR1 is MNHEY and CDR2 is SMNVEV (reference sequence). The CDR3 length is 16 residues. CDR3 bases: TGTGCCAGCAGTCCTAGACAGGGGTGGAGCAATCAGCCCCAGCATTTT. Its translation is CASSPRQGWSNQPQHF.

The chain employs TRBV29-1 and TRBJ1-4, with D possibly matching TRBD1 (5 bases). The CDR3 has 12 residues. The ends were cut back, 6 bases at V and 7 bases at J, with 12 bases in the middle. Germline CDR1 reads SQVTM; CDR2 reads ANQGSEA. CDR3 sequence (DNA): TGCAGCGTGCTTGACGGGGCTGAAAAACTGTTTTTT. Translation gives CSVLDGAEKLFF.

J is TRBJ1-3 and V is TRBV9; D is uncertain. There are 17 residues in the CDR3. From germline, CDR1 is SGDLS and CDR2 YYNGEE. Trimming shortened V by 3 bases and J by 0 bases, and 16 bases separated the two germline ends. The CDR3 coding sequence is TGTGCCAGCAGCGCTACCCTCGCCGCTCCCTCTGGAAACACCATATATTTT. It yields the protein CASSATLAAPSGNTIYF.

This rearrangement joins TRBV28 to TRBJ1-2; D unresolved. CDR1 and CDR2 (germline): MDHEN, SYDVKM. Trimming pared 2 bases from V and 8 bases from J, leaving 9 bases between. This CDR3 contains 12 residues. The CDR3 DNA reads TGTGCCAGCAGTTTAGCGTCCGGGGGCTACACCTTC. It encodes CASSLASGGYTF.

This clone was seen more than once but under ten times. The gene calls are TRBV18 and TRBJ1-3; D gene unclear. The CDR3 runs to 14 residues. The germline V gene has CDR1 KGHSH and CDR2 LQKENI. Trimming took off 5 bases at V and 2 bases at J, with 10 bases between the two ends. The CDR3 loop reads CASSASAAGNTIYF. The CDR3 DNA reads TGTGCCAGCTCAGCCTCGGCGGCTGGAAACACCATATATTTT.

This clone has just one count. J is TRBJ2-3 and V is TRBV6-5; D might be TRBD1 (6 bases). Trimming cost V 8 bases and J 0 bases, with 12 bases left between them. The CDR3 is 14 amino acids. Germline V gene data show CDR1 as MNHEY and CDR2 as SVGAGI. CDR3 sequence: CASGQLTSTDTQYF. In DNA, the CDR3 is TGTGCCAGCGGACAGCTGACTAGCACAGATACGCAGTATTTT.

This chain joins TRBV6-6 and TRBJ2-2; D gene unclear. V lost 8 bases to trimming and J lost 0 bases, with 7 bases between them. This CDR3 contains 13 residues. The germline V gene encodes CDR1 MNHNY and CDR2 SVGAGI (reference sequence). In nucleotides, the CDR3 is TGTGCCAGCGGCGGTCCGAACACCGGGGAGCTGTTTTTT. Its protein is CASGGPNTGELFF.

The gene calls are TRBV15 and TRBJ2-3; D is undetermined. The V end was cut by 1 base, the J end by 8 bases, with 7 bases between. Germline V CDR1 and CDR2: LNHNV, YYDKDF (reference sequence). The CDR3 contains 12 residues. As DNA, the CDR3 is TGTGCCACCAGCAGAGCTAGTGGTACGCAGTATTTT. Protein sequence: CATSRASGTQYF.